One T cell receptor beta chain is described in this entry. This sample stems from a study of control samples from healthy donors and cancer patients. This CDR3 has 15 amino acids. Germline V gene lookup returns CDR1 SQVTM and CDR2 ANQGSEA. With 4 bases removed from V and 2 bases from J, the gap between germline ends came to 18 bases. TCRdb keeps only in-frame clones here, not all; method: immunoSEQ multiplex PCR. The sample holds around 150,000 clones, about 90% seen once. The sample consisted of blood. V is TRBV29-1 and J is TRBJ2-7; D is uncertain. The source is a man aged 25 to 40 in good health. The DNA of the CDR3 is TGCAGCGTTGCCCAGCCTTATGCGGTTCCCTACGAGCAGTACTTC. Amino acid sequence: CSVAQPYAVPYEQYF.